A single T cell receptor beta chain is shown here with its context. No cognate antigen has been identified for it. Base qualities are missing; no much larger clone stands one base away. Receptor amplification or capture employed the immunoSEQ multiplex PCR assay. The multiplex PCR relied on a mix of 60 forward primers for TCR Vbeta segments and 13 reverse primers for TCR Jbeta segments. The CDR3 region of rearranged TCR beta genes was amplified from genomic DNA by a multiplex PCR assay. The amplified TCR beta libraries were sequenced on the Illumina HiSeq System as 87-base-pair reads. The original methods were these. A later analysis counted tens of millions of unique TCR beta chains across the 550 to 750 repertoires, and roughly 11 million of these chains were shared by at least two donors. A nearest-neighbor algorithm error-corrected the raw reads and collapsed the reads into unique sequences, merging closely related sequences to remove PCR and sequencing errors. V, D and J gene segments were assigned by aligning CDR3 sequences to IMGT reference sequences. Each retained sequence needed at least a six-nucleotide match to both a V gene segment and a J gene segment. A rearrangement counted as productive if the CDR3 had no stop codons and remained in frame with V and J, and every other rearrangement counted as non-productive. Following IMGT convention, CDR3 was defined as the stretch from the second conserved V-encoded cysteine to the conserved J-encoded phenylalanine. Sequences without an unambiguous match to a single V gene segment were excluded from the earlier analysis of approximately 600 of the donors. An earlier analysis of approximately 590 of the donors called V segments functional above 56.7% productive rearrangements and segregating when the between-donor standard deviation exceeded 5%. A statistical classification framework was built to diagnose cytomegalovirus status from the catalog of TCR beta chain sequences. A later analysis assigned V and J genes by comparing TCR nucleotide sequences with IMGT/GENE-DB human TR gene sequences. Using the TCRdist pipeline, a later analysis assigned CDR3 sequences along with most-parsimonious VDJ recombination scenarios. A later analysis defined each TCR beta chain by its CDR3 amino acid sequence plus V-gene family, and excluded reads lacking a unique V-gene family. To address suspected cross-contamination and a sequencing artifact, a later analysis removed approximately 590 highly shared, low-generation-probability nucleotide sequences. A later analysis calculated a clonal expansion index for each public chain from normalized within-repertoire ranks of inferred template counts. A later analysis computed generation probabilities with a VDJ recombination model fitted to out-of-frame rearrangements, and checked the results against IGoR. In a later analysis, hypergeometric tests were used to score TCR-TCR, TCR-HLA and TCR-CMV co-occurrence, with a repertoire-size bias correction applied to TCR pairs. A later analysis estimated false discovery rates by permuting HLA or CMV assignments 20 times. In a later analysis, co-occurring TCRs were grouped with DBSCAN, and TCRdist sequence similarity was added when clustering was performed within HLA-allele-positive subsets. For co-occurrence clustering, repertoires with fewer than 30,000 or more than 120,000 public chains were excluded, along with roughly 5 repertoires with anomalous nucleotide sharing. Here the immuneACCESS table is served through TCRdb, limited to in-frame sequences with V and J called. Missing clones are a known gap in these copies; in checked studies unresolved V genes cover under half, and the rest lacks a known reason. From that table come the V and J calls and clone size; the DNA was used to work out D and trimming. In all, the sample holds roughly 150,000 clones, and about 85% of those were seen once. The ten largest clones represent around 2.5% of the sample.

This sample is drawn from a study of cytomegalovirus exposure and HLA in healthy donors (dated 2017 in TCRdb). With respect to the entire study: According to an earlier analysis of a few hundred of the donors, about 170 million T cells yielded 95 million to 140 million unique TCR beta sequences and 250 to 350 Gb of sequence data. About 300 gigabases of sequencing data and 70 million to 100 million unique TCR sequences were included in an early release covering 550 to 800 HLA-typed donors. Every discovery cohort repertoire had been produced on one sequencing platform. Among the roughly 400 genotyped donors, around 81% belonged to the genetic ancestry cluster associated with self-reported Caucasian donors. In a later analysis, previously published TCR beta repertoires from fewer than 750 donors were re-analyzed and high-resolution HLA genotyping was added so that TCR occurrence patterns could be studied. To predict cytomegalovirus infection status, the study brought together high-throughput TCR immunosequencing, statistical association of individual TCRs with disease status, and machine learning. Across 300 to 500 genotyped donors of the cohort, an average of about 250,000 unique TCR beta nucleotide sequences per donor were sequenced, and roughly a sixth of those sequences were non-productive. A later genetic analysis used genome-wide SNP genotypes for about 60% of the roughly 670 donors, treating that subset as a discovery cohort. Using immunosequencing, the study profiled T cell repertoires from 500 to 800 subjects and related those repertoires to cytomegalovirus serostatus. Class I and class II HLA loci were covered by the typing at four-digit resolution. The number of typed donors differed by locus: about 620-630 for A, B, C, DRB1 and DQB1; some 500 for DQA1; 606 for DPA1; and about 450 for DPB1. Because of strong linkage in the cohort, four or five DR-DQ haplotypes were treated as single units for association and clustering. Donor age, sex, ethnicity and CMV serostatus were compiled alongside the repertoire data. The aim of the study was to test whether cataloging public T cell receptors could identify signatures of past pathogen exposure. Rather than using new phenotypic data, the later analysis identified candidate immune exposures from TCR beta sequences and from how often those sequences occurred across donors. To decide whether each TCR beta V gene segment behaved as functional or pseudogenic, an earlier analysis of some 600 of the donors relied on high-throughput TCR beta sequencing. In addition to the first cohort of roughly 700 subjects, a separate validation cohort of 120 different subjects was used. General findings and caveats noted by the study authors: In vitro tests confirmed that a few of the cytomegalovirus-associated TCR beta chains recognize cytomegalovirus antigens. HLA typing was unavailable for some donors at each locus, so association tests used only the typed subset. The presence/absence analyses assumed that sequencing depth was roughly uniform across donors, and that assumption may not be true. The classifier was reported to diagnose cytomegalovirus status with high specificity and sensitivity in both the original cohort and the validation cohort. When HLA alleles, especially DR and DQ, strongly co-occurred, TCR associations were difficult to assign to individual alleles. For the cohort, immune exposure information was limited to CMV serostatus. Most TCR sequences were seen in very few donors, while some public TCRs were found in many individuals. According to a later analysis, TCR association rates differed among HLA loci, with DRB1 alleles showing the most associated TCRs and HLA-C alleles showing the fewest. V-gene and J-gene trimming of TCR beta chains was associated with a missense DCLRE1C variant in a later genetic analysis, and the association was replicated in an independent cohort. A later analysis found that HLA-associated TCR beta chains were more clonally expanded and had lower generation probabilities than equally common non-associated chains. A later genetic analysis reported fewer N-insertions in productive TCRs among donors in an Asian-associated ancestry cluster than the roughly 700-donor mean. A further reported finding was that TCR beta sequences accurately predicted the HLA-A and HLA-B alleles for most subjects in the first cohort. The cohort was sequenced for TCR beta chains only, and without alpha or paired-chain data the features that could be detected were limited. Broadly in line with IMGT annotations, most TCR beta V segments showed up in productive rearrangements about 90% or about 30% of the time in an earlier analysis of 587 of the donors. A later analysis reported that several top co-occurrence clusters appeared linked to parvovirus B19, influenza, CMV and Epstein-Barr virus. Correlated functional status among segregating V segments might reflect linkage disequilibrium, but an unknown experimental factor could not be ruled out. Specific HLA alleles were associated with around 18,000 TCR beta sequences at a false discovery rate of 0.05 in a later analysis. The authors suggested that the approach could potentially be generalized to other disease states and immunological phenotypes. Seventeen rarely observed V segments, including chromosome 9 orphons, were excluded from the earlier analysis of about 500 of the donors because counts were too low. In a later analysis, most CMV-associated TCR beta chains were found to appear HLA-restricted, with HLA associations seemingly driven largely by CMV exposure. In the study, some 180 TCR beta chains were listed as associated with cytomegalovirus. A cluster of highly shared sequence variants was judged likely to be a technical artifact of the sequencing pipeline.

The cohort comprised some 680 healthy bone marrow donors. At the time of sampling, all cohort members were nominally healthy, though unrecorded immune exposures were likely present. The donor tested CMV seropositive, placing the donor among the approximately 290 seropositive members of the cohort. Each donor provided a peripheral blood sample, and peripheral blood mononuclear cells were used for TCR beta sequencing. The Qiagen DNeasy Blood Extraction Kit was used to extract genomic DNA from the blood cell samples. Sequenced material: PBMCs. The sequence came from a man in his thirties or forties in good health and CMV-seropositive.

The CDR3 region has the sequence CASSLSSVYNEQFF. In nucleotides, the sequence is TGTGCCAGCAGCTTAAGTAGCGTTTACAATGAGCAGTTCTTC. The chain is made from TRBV7-3 and TRBJ2-1; the best D guess is TRBD2, with 5 bases matching. Measured from the cysteine to the phenylalanine, the CDR3 is 14 residues long. This entry keeps only the CDR3 DNA: 42 bases, framed from base 1. Via the germline V gene, CDR1 is SGHTA and CDR2 FQGTGA. V lost 1 base and J lost 4 bases; the stretch between them is 8 bases long.